A selection of T cell receptor beta chains follows, all from one sample in a study of post-analysis software for immune sequencing data. TCRdb independently ran MiXCR on the PCR reads; one entry per CDR3 protein. The data contain about 170,000 distinct CDR3 sequences, roughly 31% of them singletons. Sequenced sample: blood. The source of these receptors is a girl under 18 with multiple sclerosis. Each CDR3 is given with its conserved first and last residue. The D gene is left open where the match is weak. A clone size is listed for some rows: how often the clone was seen (once, few, many), or a class if it is expanded.

J,D,size,V,DNA,CDR3
TRBJ2-3,-,-,TRBV30,TGTGCCTGGAGTCCCGGACAGAACACAGATACGCAGTATTTT,CAWSPGQNTDTQYF
TRBJ1-6,TRBD1,few,TRBV27,TGTGCCAGCAGTCACTCCACAGGGGATTATAATTCACCCCTCCACTTT,CASSHSTGDYNSPLHF
TRBJ2-1,TRBD2,many,TRBV7-3,TGTGCCAGCAGCTTAGCTAGCGGGACGATGAATGAGCAGTTCTTC,CASSLASGTMNEQFF
TRBJ2-1,-,few,TRBV27,TGTGCCAGCAGACGTAGTAATTGCAATGAGCAGTTCTTC,CASRRSNCNEQFF
TRBJ1-2,-,few,TRBV6-6,TGTGCCAGCAGTGCGGACCGTACCACCTATGGCTACACCTTC,CASSADRTTYGYTF
TRBJ1-2,TRBD1,-,TRBV3-1,TGTGCCAGCAGCCAGAGGGACAGGGGCCAGGGCTACACCTTC,CASSQRDRGQGYTF
TRBJ2-7,-,many,TRBV20-1,TGCAGTGCTAGACTTACATCCTACGAGCAGTACTTC,CSARLTSYEQYF
TRBJ2-7,-,-,TRBV12-3/TRBV12-4,TGTGCCAGCAGTTTCGCAGCTACCTACGAGCAGTACTTC,CASSFAATYEQYF
TRBJ1-5,TRBD1,-,TRBV12-3/TRBV12-4,TGTGCCAGCAGTTTTCCAGACAGGGCGAATCAGCCCCAGCATTTT,CASSFPDRANQPQHF
TRBJ2-3,TRBD2,many,TRBV29-1,TGCAGCGTTGTGGCGGGAGTCATTTGGTGGGGCACAGATACGCAGTATTTT,CSVVAGVIWWGTDTQYF
TRBJ1-3,TRBD1,-,TRBV12-3/TRBV12-4,TGTGCCAGCAGGCCGGGACAGGCCCGAAACACCATATATTTT,CASRPGQARNTIYF
TRBJ1-5,-,few,TRBV4-1,TGCGCCAGCAGCCAAGTTGCAGGGCAAGATCAGCCCCAGCATTTT,CASSQVAGQDQPQHF
TRBJ2-5,-,-,TRBV12-3/TRBV12-4,TGTGCCAGCAGTGTGGATGGGAGTTATGTGCAGTACTTC,CASSVDGSYVQYF
TRBJ2-1,-,many,TRBV7-3,TGTGCCAGCAGCTTAAGGGTCGGGCAGGGCAATGAGCAGTTCTTC,CASSLRVGQGNEQFF
TRBJ1-4,-,few,TRBV18,TGTGCCAGCTCTTCGACAGCGGGCGAAGAAAAACTGTTTTTT,CASSSTAGEEKLFF
TRBJ2-3,TRBD2,many,TRBV15,TGTGCCACCAGCAGAGATGCGACTAGCGAGACATTCACAGATACGCAGTATTTT,CATSRDATSETFTDTQYF
TRBJ2-2,TRBD2,-,TRBV7-3,TGTGCCAGCACACCCAGCGGGGCCCACCCGAACACCGGGGAGCTGTTTTTT,CASTPSGAHPNTGELFF
TRBJ2-6,-,many,TRBV29-1,TGCAGCGCCCACCTCAGGGGACCCCCTGGGGCCAACGTCCTGACTTTC,CSAHLRGPPGANVLTF
TRBJ2-1,-,many,TRBV12-3/TRBV12-4,TGTGCCAGCAGGTACCCATACCGGGGCAATGAGCAGTTCTTC,CASRYPYRGNEQFF
TRBJ1-2,-,few,TRBV12-3/TRBV12-4,TGTGCCAGCAGTTTAGATCACTACAACTATGGCTACACCTTC,CASSLDHYNYGYTF
TRBJ2-4,TRBD2,-,TRBV12-3/TRBV12-4,TGTGCCAGCAGTTTTTCTGGGGACTACTGGGAGCAGTACTTC,CASSFSGDYWEQYF
TRBJ2-5,-,few,TRBV20-1,TGCAGTTACCTTGGGGGGGGCGGCCAAGAGACCCAGTACTTC,CSYLGGGGQETQYF
TRBJ2-1,TRBD2,-,TRBV14,TGTACCAGCAGCCTAAGAGCGGGAGCGGGGAACAATGAGCAGTTCTTC,CTSSLRAGAGNNEQFF
TRBJ2-1,-,once,TRBV20-1,TGCAGTGCTAGAAACCCCGCAGGGAGCTCCTACAATGAGCAGTTCTTC,CSARNPAGSSYNEQFF
TRBJ1-2,TRBD1,-,TRBV6-6,TGTGCCAGCAGGGGTGGGACAGGGGATGGCTACACCTTC,CASRGGTGDGYTF
TRBJ1-2,TRBD1,many,TRBV28,TGTGCCAGCAGTTCGACAGGGGGGGGTGGCTACACCTTC,CASSSTGGGGYTF
TRBJ1-6,TRBD1,few,TRBV20-1,TGCAGTGCTACAGCCGGGACAGGGGCCCGGGCCCATTCACCCCTCCACTTT,CSATAGTGARAHSPLHF
TRBJ2-1,-,many,TRBV4-2,TGTGCCAGCAGCCAAGATCAGGATTCCTACAATGAGCAGTTCTTC,CASSQDQDSYNEQFF
TRBJ2-5,-,-,TRBV12-3/TRBV12-4,TGTGCCAGCAGCTTGTACGTCCAGGAGACCCAGTACTTC,CASSLYVQETQYF